A selection of T cell receptor beta chains follows, all from one sample in a study of cytomegalovirus exposure and HLA in healthy donors. Repertoires were generated with immunoSEQ multiplex PCR, while TCRdb's copy carries only in-frame clones and drops some. The sample includes 250,000 to 400,000 clones, over 75% of them seen just once. Sequencing used PBMCs. The source is a man aged 25-45 years in good health and CMV-seronegative. The CDR3 runs from the conserved cysteine through the conserved F or W. Fields, in order: clone size, V gene, CDR3 protein. Rows give clone size only sometimes, using once, few, many, or a class for an expanded clone.

>.|TRBV15
CATSSRTERGKLFF
>.|TRBV30
CAWTLHGTGSNEQFF
>.|TRBV4-3
CASSQLQTIGLGGDTQYF
>.|TRBV9
CASSAASGTGKNTIYF
>once|TRBV19
CASSIGGTTAGFYGYTF
>.|TRBV9
CASSEDNREEKLFF
>.|TRBV10-3
CAISEGTSGGMWENAGELFF
>.|TRBV5-6
CASSLTSGVQETQYF
>.|TRBV30
CAWSSQGLKGEKLFF
>.|TRBV2
CATRQGRIGYTF
>.|TRBV5-8
CASSLEVGFTGELFF
>once|TRBV27
CASSLSKTGSYEQYF
>.|TRBV23-1
CASSQSGISGNTIYF
>once|TRBV5-1
CASSLLGAEETQYF
>.|TRBV9
CASSVDQSTDTQYF
>once|TRBV4-2
CASSQGGGDAAQLAKNIQYF
>.|TRBV2
CASRLPGHKYNEQFF
>.|TRBV6-4
CASSDETGGSYNEQFF
>.|TRBV9
CASSPEGGIITDTQYF
>.|TRBV4-3
CASSQDRRGRGNIQYF
>.|TRBV5-1
CASSPGTQGSYNEQFF
>.|TRBV13
CASSLDTGRSPLHF